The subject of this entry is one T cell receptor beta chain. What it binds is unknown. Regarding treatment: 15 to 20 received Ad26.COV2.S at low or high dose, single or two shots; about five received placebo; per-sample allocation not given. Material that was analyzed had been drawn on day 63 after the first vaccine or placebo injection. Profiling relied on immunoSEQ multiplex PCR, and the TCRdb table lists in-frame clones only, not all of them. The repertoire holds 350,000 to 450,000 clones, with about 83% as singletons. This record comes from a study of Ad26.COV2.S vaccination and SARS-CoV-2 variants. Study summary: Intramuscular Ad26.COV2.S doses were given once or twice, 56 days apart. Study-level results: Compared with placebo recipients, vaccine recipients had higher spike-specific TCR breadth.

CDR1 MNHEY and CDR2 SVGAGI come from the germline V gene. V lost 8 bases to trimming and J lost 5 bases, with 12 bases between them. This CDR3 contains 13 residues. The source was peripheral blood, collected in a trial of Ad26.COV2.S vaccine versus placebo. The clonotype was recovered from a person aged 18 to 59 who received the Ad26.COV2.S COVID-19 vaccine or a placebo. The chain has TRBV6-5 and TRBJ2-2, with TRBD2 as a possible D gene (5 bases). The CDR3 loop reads CASSQTGTGELFF. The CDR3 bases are TGTGCCAGCTCCCAAACGGGAACCGGGGAGCTGTTTTTT.